This is a list of T cell receptor beta chains from one sample in a study of T cells in Graves' hyperthyroidism and ophthalmopathy. TCRdb used MiXCR to reprocess the multiplex PCR reads, holding one entry per CDR3 protein. The table lists some 560,000 distinct CDR3 sequences, 12% to 15% of them singletons. Material: blood. These receptors came from a woman in her thirties or forties with Graves' hyperthyroidism. Each CDR3 is given with its conserved first and last residue. The D gene is left open where the match is weak. Part of the rows lack a size; the others show once, few, many or a class for expanded clones.

cdr3_aa: CASSQDLQLNYGYTF; cdr3_nt: TGTGCCAGCAGCCAAGATCTGCAGCTTAACTATGGCTACACCTTC; j_call: TRBJ1-2; clone_size: many; v_call: TRBV3-1; d_call: -
cdr3_aa: CASSWDSGRIDNEQFF; cdr3_nt: TGTGCCAGCAGTTGGGATAGCGGGAGGATCGACAATGAGCAGTTCTTC; j_call: TRBJ2-1; clone_size: many; v_call: TRBV12-3/TRBV12-4; d_call: TRBD2
cdr3_aa: CASIRTMNTEAFF; cdr3_nt: TGTGCCAGCATAAGGACAATGAACACTGAAGCTTTCTTT; j_call: TRBJ1-1; clone_size: many; v_call: TRBV2; d_call: -
cdr3_aa: CSARDLRASGITDTQYF; cdr3_nt: TGCAGTGCTAGAGATCTCAGAGCTAGCGGGATCACAGATACGCAGTATTTT; j_call: TRBJ2-3; clone_size: many; v_call: TRBV20-1; d_call: TRBD2
cdr3_aa: CASSQDSRANYGYTF; cdr3_nt: TGTGCCAGCAGTCAAGACAGCCGAGCTAACTATGGCTACACCTTC; j_call: TRBJ1-2; clone_size: few; v_call: TRBV27; d_call: -
cdr3_aa: CSAPDHFGSNYGYTF; cdr3_nt: TGCAGTGCCCCCGATCATTTCGGTTCTAACTATGGCTACACCTTC; j_call: TRBJ1-2; clone_size: many; v_call: TRBV20-1; d_call: -
cdr3_aa: CASSLVSSQGYEQYF; cdr3_nt: TGTGCCAGCAGCTTAGTGTCTAGCCAAGGGTACGAGCAGTACTTC; j_call: TRBJ2-7; clone_size: many; v_call: TRBV7-8; d_call: -
cdr3_aa: CASSQYRDMNTEAFF; cdr3_nt: TGTGCCAGCAGCCAGTACAGGGACATGAACACTGAAGCTTTCTTT; j_call: TRBJ1-1; clone_size: -; v_call: TRBV14; d_call: -
cdr3_aa: CASSLRTGGWGTAYEQYF; cdr3_nt: TGTGCCAGCAGTCTAAGGACAGGGGGCTGGGGAACTGCCTACGAGCAGTACTTC; j_call: TRBJ2-7; clone_size: many; v_call: TRBV28; d_call: TRBD1
cdr3_aa: CASSLWGASETQYF; cdr3_nt: TGTGCCAGCAGCTTATGGGGGGCATCAGAGACCCAGTACTTC; j_call: TRBJ2-5; clone_size: -; v_call: TRBV7-2; d_call: -
cdr3_aa: CASRGGGGQGRSYEQYF; cdr3_nt: TGCGCCAGCAGGGGGGGGGGAGGACAGGGGAGATCCTACGAGCAGTACTTC; j_call: TRBJ2-7; clone_size: -; v_call: TRBV10-1; d_call: TRBD1
cdr3_aa: CASSLYETFGELFF; cdr3_nt: TGTGCCAGCAGCCTCTACGAGACCTTCGGGGAGCTGTTTTTT; j_call: TRBJ2-2; clone_size: many; v_call: TRBV12-3/TRBV12-4; d_call: -
cdr3_aa: CASSTLSWETQYF; cdr3_nt: TGTGCCAGCTCTACTCTTTCGTGGGAGACCCAGTACTTC; j_call: TRBJ2-5; clone_size: -; v_call: TRBV18; d_call: -
cdr3_aa: CASSPGGTLYEQYF; cdr3_nt: TGCGCCAGCAGCCCTGGGGGGACACTCTACGAGCAGTACTTC; j_call: TRBJ2-7; clone_size: many; v_call: TRBV5-1; d_call: -
cdr3_aa: CASSFARDYTDTQYF; cdr3_nt: TGTGCCAGCAGTTTTGCCAGGGACTACACAGATACGCAGTATTTT; j_call: TRBJ2-3; clone_size: many; v_call: TRBV28; d_call: TRBD2
cdr3_aa: CAISVDSSSSYNEQFF; cdr3_nt: TGTGCCATCAGTGTGGACAGCAGCAGCTCCTACAATGAGCAGTTCTTC; j_call: TRBJ2-1; clone_size: few; v_call: TRBV10-3; d_call: -
cdr3_aa: CSAIEGPSSYNEQFF; cdr3_nt: TGCAGTGCGATCGAAGGGCCTAGCTCCTACAATGAGCAGTTCTTC; j_call: TRBJ2-1; clone_size: -; v_call: TRBV20-1; d_call: -
cdr3_aa: CASSIDSVTNTGELFF; cdr3_nt: TGCGCCAGCAGCATCGACAGCGTTACGAACACCGGGGAGCTGTTTTTT; j_call: TRBJ2-2; clone_size: -; v_call: TRBV5-1; d_call: -
cdr3_aa: CASSTPRTSGSEQYF; cdr3_nt: TGTGCCAGCAGCACCCCCCGGACTAGCGGGAGCGAGCAGTACTTC; j_call: TRBJ2-7; clone_size: -; v_call: TRBV28; d_call: TRBD2
cdr3_aa: CASSLGLAGANVLTF; cdr3_nt: TGTGCCAGCAGTTTGGGGTTGGCTGGGGCCAACGTCCTGACTTTC; j_call: TRBJ2-6; clone_size: few; v_call: TRBV28; d_call: -
cdr3_aa: CSVEDGRAGELFF; cdr3_nt: TGCAGCGTTGAAGATGGGAGAGCCGGGGAGCTGTTTTTT; j_call: TRBJ2-2; clone_size: many; v_call: TRBV29-1; d_call: -
cdr3_aa: CASSFRGTGGTDTQYF; cdr3_nt: TGCGCCAGCAGCTTCCGTGGGACAGGGGGCACAGATACGCAGTATTTT; j_call: TRBJ2-3; clone_size: -; v_call: TRBV5-1; d_call: TRBD1
cdr3_aa: CASSIRGGPGELFF; cdr3_nt: TGTGCCAGTAGTATTAGGGGGGGCCCCGGGGAGCTGTTTTTT; j_call: TRBJ2-2; clone_size: -; v_call: TRBV19; d_call: -
cdr3_aa: CSARDLAKSTDTQYF; cdr3_nt: TGCAGTGCTAGAGATCTGGCTAAAAGCACAGATACGCAGTATTTT; j_call: TRBJ2-3; clone_size: -; v_call: TRBV20-1; d_call: -
cdr3_aa: CASTFKVRLPYNEQFF; cdr3_nt: TGTGCCAGCACATTTAAAGTGAGACTCCCTTACAATGAGCAGTTCTTC; j_call: TRBJ2-1; clone_size: many; v_call: TRBV28; d_call: -
cdr3_aa: CASSSAGTEYEQYF; cdr3_nt: TGTGCCAGCAGTTCTGCCGGGACAGAATACGAGCAGTACTTC; j_call: TRBJ2-7; clone_size: many; v_call: TRBV12-3/TRBV12-4; d_call: TRBD1
cdr3_aa: CASSVEGEVGDTQYF; cdr3_nt: TGTGCCAGCAGCGTAGAGGGAGAGGTGGGAGATACGCAGTATTTT; j_call: TRBJ2-3; clone_size: few; v_call: TRBV9; d_call: -
cdr3_aa: CASSQAGTWADTEAFF; cdr3_nt: TGTGCCAGCAGCCAAGCTGGGACCTGGGCGGACACTGAAGCTTTCTTT; j_call: TRBJ1-1; clone_size: many; v_call: TRBV3-1; d_call: -
cdr3_aa: CASSFSWDRGGETQYF; cdr3_nt: TGTGCCAGCAGTTTTTCTTGGGACAGGGGTGGAGAGACCCAGTACTTC; j_call: TRBJ2-5; clone_size: many; v_call: TRBV27; d_call: TRBD1
cdr3_aa: CSARERRATNTGELFF; cdr3_nt: TGCAGTGCTAGAGAACGCAGGGCAACGAACACCGGGGAGCTGTTTTTT; j_call: TRBJ2-2; clone_size: -; v_call: TRBV20-1; d_call: -
cdr3_aa: CASSVDISGTGYGYTF; cdr3_nt: TGTGCCAGCAGCGTAGACATTTCGGGGACAGGTTATGGCTACACCTTC; j_call: TRBJ1-2; clone_size: -; v_call: TRBV9; d_call: TRBD1
cdr3_aa: CASSTTRPQGAGGSPLHF; cdr3_nt: TGTGCCAGCAGTACGACGCGACCTCAGGGGGCCGGCGGATCACCCCTCCACTTT; j_call: TRBJ1-6; clone_size: many; v_call: TRBV6-1; d_call: TRBD1
cdr3_aa: CASKGGAREKLFF; cdr3_nt: TGTGCCAGCAAAGGGGGGGCGCGAGAAAAACTGTTTTTT; j_call: TRBJ1-4; clone_size: -; v_call: TRBV6-2/TRBV6-3; d_call: -
cdr3_aa: CASSNPGQGYEQYF; cdr3_nt: TGTGCCAGCAGTAACCCGGGACAGGGTTACGAGCAGTACTTC; j_call: TRBJ2-7; clone_size: many; v_call: TRBV27; d_call: TRBD1
cdr3_aa: CASRTEFGVSGANVLTF; cdr3_nt: TGTGCCAGCCGAACCGAATTTGGCGTCTCTGGGGCCAACGTCCTGACTTTC; j_call: TRBJ2-6; clone_size: -; v_call: TRBV18; d_call: -
cdr3_aa: CSETQGPTDTQYF; cdr3_nt: TGCAGCGAGACCCAGGGACCCACAGATACGCAGTATTTT; j_call: TRBJ2-3; clone_size: few; v_call: TRBV29-1; d_call: -
cdr3_aa: CASSFPQGGGLNTEAFF; cdr3_nt: TGTGCCAGCAGTTTTCCCCAAGGGGGGGGGCTAAACACTGAAGCTTTCTTT; j_call: TRBJ1-1; clone_size: few; v_call: TRBV28; d_call: -
cdr3_aa: CASSETGNSYNEQFF; cdr3_nt: TGTGCCAGCAGTGAAACAGGGAACTCCTACAATGAGCAGTTCTTC; j_call: TRBJ2-1; clone_size: -; v_call: TRBV6-1; d_call: -